One and the same sample provided the 4 T cell receptor beta chains below, sequenced in a study of OX40 agonist ivuxolimab in advanced cancers. Clones were read by immunoSEQ multiplex PCR, and TCRdb kept only the in-frame ones, dropping some. The table lists approximately 49,000 clones, around 85% of them singletons. The sequences come from CD4+ or CD8+ T cells sorted from blood, collected in a trial of the OX40 agonist ivuxolimab. The receptors come from an adult with an advanced solid tumor such as melanoma, head and neck, liver or kidney cancer.

This chain uses TRBV14 with TRBJ2-7; unclear D gene. Germline lookup yields CDR1 SGHDN and CDR2 FVKESK. The germline V and J ends were trimmed by 3 bases and 5 bases, with 14 bases remaining between them. The CDR3 loop spans 14 amino acids. CDR3 amino acids: CASSQWAGLDEQYF. The CDR3 region has the DNA TGTGCCAGCAGCCAGTGGGCAGGTCTGGACGAGCAGTACTTC.

The CDR3 loop is CASSFRDRGTDTQYF. The CDR3 DNA sequence: TGTGCCAGCAGTTTCCGGGACAGGGGCACAGATACGCAGTATTTT. The J gene is TRBJ2-3, the V gene TRBV28, with TRBD1 matching 9 bases. CDR1 is MDHEN and CDR2 is SYDVKM in the germline V gene. The V segment lost 3 bases and the J segment 1 base; nucleotides outside the gene matches: 2. The CDR3 spans 15 residues.

The chain couples TRBV9 to TRBJ1-3, with TRBD1 matching over 7 bases. Germline trimming cut 3 bases from V and 1 base from J; bases unmatched to any gene: 10. The CDR3 has 17 amino acids. Germline V gives CDR1 SGDLS, CDR2 YYNGEE. In DNA, the CDR3 is TGTGCCAGCAGCGATGGACAGGCCCTTCGTTCTGGAAACACCATATATTTT. This sequence encodes CASSDGQALRSGNTIYF.

This chain connects TRBV11-2 to TRBJ2-2; no firm D call. This CDR3 contains 15 residues. Germline CDR1 is SGHAT and CDR2 is FQNNGV. V was shortened by 5 bases and J by 1 base, with 11 bases between the two germline ends. Here the CDR3 DNA reads TGTGCCAGCAGCGCGCACTACCTGAACACCGGGGAGCTGTTTTTT. Protein product: CASSAHYLNTGELFF.